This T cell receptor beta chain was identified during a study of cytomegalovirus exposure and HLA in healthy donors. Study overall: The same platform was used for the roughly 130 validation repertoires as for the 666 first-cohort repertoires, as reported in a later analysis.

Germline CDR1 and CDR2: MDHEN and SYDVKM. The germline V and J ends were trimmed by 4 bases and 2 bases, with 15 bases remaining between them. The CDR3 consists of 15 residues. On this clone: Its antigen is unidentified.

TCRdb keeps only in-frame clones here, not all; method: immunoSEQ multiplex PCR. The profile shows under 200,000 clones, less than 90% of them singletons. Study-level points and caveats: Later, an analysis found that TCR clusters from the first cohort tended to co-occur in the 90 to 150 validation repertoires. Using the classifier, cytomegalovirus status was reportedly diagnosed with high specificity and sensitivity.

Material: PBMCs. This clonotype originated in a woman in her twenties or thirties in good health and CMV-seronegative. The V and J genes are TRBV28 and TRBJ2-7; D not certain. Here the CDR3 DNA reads TGTGCCAGCAGTTCAGAGTACACGGGCGCCTACGAGCAGTACTTC. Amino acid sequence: CASSSEYTGAYEQYF.